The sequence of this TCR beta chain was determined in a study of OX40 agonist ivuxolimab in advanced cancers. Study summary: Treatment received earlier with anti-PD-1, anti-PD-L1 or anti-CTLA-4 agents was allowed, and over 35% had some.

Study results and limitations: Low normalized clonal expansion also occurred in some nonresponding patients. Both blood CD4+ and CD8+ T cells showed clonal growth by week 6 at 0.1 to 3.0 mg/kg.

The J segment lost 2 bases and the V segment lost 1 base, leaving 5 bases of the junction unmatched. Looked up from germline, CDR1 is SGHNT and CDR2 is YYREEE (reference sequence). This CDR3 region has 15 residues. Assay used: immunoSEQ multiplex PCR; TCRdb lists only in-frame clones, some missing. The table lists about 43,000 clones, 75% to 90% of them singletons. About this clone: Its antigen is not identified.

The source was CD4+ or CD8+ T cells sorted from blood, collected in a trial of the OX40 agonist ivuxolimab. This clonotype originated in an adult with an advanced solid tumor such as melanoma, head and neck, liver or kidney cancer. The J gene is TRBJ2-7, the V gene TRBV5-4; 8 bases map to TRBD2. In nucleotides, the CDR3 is TGTGCCAGCAGCTTGCCCGGGAGGGCCCCCTACGAGCAGTACTTC. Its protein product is CASSLPGRAPYEQYF.